One and the same sample provided the 21 T cell receptor beta chains below, sequenced in a study of identical twins. TCRdb recomputed calls from the 5' RACE reads with MiXCR, one row per CDR3 protein. The sample lists some 500,000 distinct CDR3 sequences; 13% to 15% were seen once. These data are also associated with another study on yellow fever vaccine responses in identical twins.

Specimen: CD4+ T cells sorted from blood. The receptors come from a woman between 18 and 29 years old in good health.

This clonotype showed up just a few times. The rearrangement joins TRBV10-2 to TRBJ2-1; D is possibly TRBD2 (6 bases). The CDR3 has 13 residues. The germline gives CDR1 WSHSY, CDR2 SAAADI. The V gene lost 4 bases and the J gene lost 9 bases, with 13 bases spanning the gap. CDR3 DNA sequence: TGCGCCAGCAGTGGGAGACTAGGTGGTGAGCAGTTCTTC. This translates into CASSGRLGGEQFF.

The sample holds a few counts of this clonotype. The rearrangement links TRBV5-1 to TRBJ2-1; the D gene is possibly TRBD2 (6 bases). There are 12 residues in the CDR3. Germline CDR1 reads SGHRS; CDR2 reads YFSETQ. V lost 4 bases to trimming and J lost 15 bases, with 17 bases between them. This CDR3 reads CASSNRDFRWFF. CDR3 sequence (DNA): TGCGCCAGCAGCAACCGGGACTTTAGGTGGTTCTTC. The whole variable domain, filled in from reference TRBV5-1 and TRBJ2-1, reads KAGVTQTPRYLIKTRGQQVTLSCSPISGHRSVSWYQQTPGQGLQFLFEYFSETQRNKGNFPGRFSGRQFSNSRSEMNVSTLELGDSALYLCASSNRDFRWFFGPGTRLTVL.

This clonotype occurred many times. The rearrangement uses TRBV28 and TRBJ2-3; D remains ambiguous. V was shortened by 3 bases and J by 5 bases, with 12 bases between the two germline ends. This CDR3 is 14 amino acids long. Germline V gene lookup returns CDR1 MDHEN and CDR2 SYDVKM. The CDR3 DNA is TGTGCCAGCAGTTTTAGGAATTACAGAGATACGCAGTATTTT. Residues: CASSFRNYRDTQYF.

The gene calls are TRBV2 and TRBJ2-1; 8 bases are a match to TRBD1. The trim removed 4 bases at V and 0 bases at J, leaving 2 bases unmatched. The CDR3 length is 15 residues. The germline V gene encodes CDR1 SNHLY and CDR2 FYNNEI. The CDR3 protein is CASSAQGVSYNEQFF. Here the CDR3 DNA reads TGTGCCAGCAGTGCACAGGGGGTCTCCTACAATGAGCAGTTCTTC.

The chain recombines TRBV11-2 with TRBJ2-7, with TRBD1 identical over 9 bases. Per the germline V gene, CDR1 is SGHAT and CDR2 is FQNNGV. CDR3 length: 15 amino acids. The junction had 4 bases not matched to a gene; V was cut back by 2 bases and J by 2 bases. CDR3 residues: CASSLFNRGPYEQYF. The CDR3, as DNA: TGTGCCAGCAGCTTATTCAACAGGGGGCCCTACGAGCAGTACTTC. The full variable domain, completed using reference TRBV11-2 and TRBJ2-7, is EAGVAQSPRYKIIEKRQSVAFWCNPISGHATLYWYQQILGQGPKLLIQFQNNGVVDDSQLPKDRFSAERLKGVDSTLKIQPAKLEDSAVYLCASSLFNRGPYEQYFGPGTRLTVT.

The rearrangement joins TRBV6-1 to TRBJ2-7; TRBD2 matches at 11 bases. CDR3 length equals 15 residues. Germline values: CDR1 MNHNS, CDR2 SASEGT. V shed 7 bases and J 9 bases; nucleotides not matched to a gene: 14. DNA of the CDR3: TGTGCCAGCACTACATTAGCGGGAGGGTTACGTGGGCAGTACTTC. This encodes CASTTLAGGLRGQYF.

This clonotype was counted only a few times. J is TRBJ2-1 and V is TRBV5-1; TRBD2 matches 14 bases. V shed 4 bases and J 6 bases; nucleotides not matched to a gene: 6. CDR1 is SGHRS, CDR2 YFSETQ, per germline. There are 16 residues in the CDR3. The CDR3 DNA sequence: TGCGCCAGCAGCGCACCGGGACTAGCGGGAGCCAATGAGCAGTTCTTC. Protein product: CASSAPGLAGANEQFF.

The J gene is TRBJ2-1, the V gene TRBV11-2; 11 bases align to TRBD2. The CDR3 loop spans 18 amino acids. V lost 4 bases and J lost 6; bases outside the gene matches: 14. Germline loops: CDR1 SGHAT, CDR2 FQNNGV. The CDR3 DNA is TGTGCCAGCAGCTCCCTACGACTAGCGGGAATTGGGGGCAATGAGCAGTTCTTC. This gives the protein CASSSLRLAGIGGNEQFF.

There are a few counts of this clonotype. This rearrangement joins TRBV6-5 to TRBJ2-3; the match to TRBD2 covers 7 bases. The germline gives CDR1 MNHEY, CDR2 SVGAGI. The CDR3 sequence is 15 residues long. J lost 4 bases, V lost 6 bases, and 10 bases had no gene match. The CDR3 loop reads CASSLAGPLADTQYF. The CDR3 region has the DNA TGTGCCAGCAGCTTAGCGGGTCCCCTTGCAGATACGCAGTATTTT.

The table lists this clonotype with a few counts. This chain's CDR3 is CASSPRLARRVADTQYF. The CDR3 DNA reads as TGTGCCAGCAGCCCCCGACTAGCCCGGAGGGTGGCAGATACGCAGTATTTT. V and J are TRBV3-1 and TRBJ2-3; 7 bases line up with TRBD2. Trimming took 4 bases from V and 4 from J; bases not matched to a gene: 14. CDR1 LGHDT and CDR2 YNNKEL come from the germline V gene (reference sequence). There are 17 residues in the CDR3.

This clonotype was seen more than once but under ten times. The chain has TRBV7-9 and TRBJ1-4; D perhaps matches TRBD1 (6 bases). The CDR3 runs to 15 residues. Germline V lookup: CDR1 SEHNR, CDR2 FQNEAQ (reference sequence). V shed 5 bases and J shed 0 bases, with 10 bases lying between them. The CDR3 DNA sequence: TGTGCCAGCAGCCCACAGGGCTCAACTAATGAAAAACTGTTTTTT. Translation gives CASSPQGSTNEKLFF.

This clonotype appeared a few times. The chain employs TRBV7-2 and TRBJ1-5, with D possibly TRBD1 on 6 matching bases. The V end lost 5 bases, the J end lost 5 bases, and 19 bases lay between the germline ends. The CDR3 totals 16 residues. CDR1 and CDR2 from the germline V gene are SGHTA and FQGNSA. The CDR3 region has the DNA TGTGCCAGCAGCCACAGGGTAGGGGAAGTCGATCAGCCCCAGCATTTT. This sequence encodes CASSHRVGEVDQPQHF. The complete variable domain, with remaining parts taken from reference TRBV7-2 and TRBJ1-5, reads GAGVSQSPSNKVTEKGKDVELRCDPISGHTALYWYRQSLGQGLEFLIYFQGNSAPDKSGLPSDRFSAERTGGSVSTLTIQRTQQEDSAVYLCASSHRVGEVDQPQHFGDGTRLSIL.

This chain joins TRBV6-1 and TRBJ2-3; no clear D gene. The CDR3 length is 14 residues. V lost 1 base and J lost 2, with 7 bases in between. CDR1 and CDR2 (germline): MNHNS, SASEGT. CDR3 sequence reads: CASSEVRYTDTQYF. The CDR3 DNA is TGTGCCAGCAGTGAAGTGAGGTACACAGATACGCAGTATTTT.

The chain has TRBV9 and TRBJ2-7; D call uncertain. From germline, CDR1 is SGDLS and CDR2 YYNGEE. Trimming took 5 bases from V and 0 from J, leaving 15 bases between them. The CDR3 covers 15 residues. CDR3 region: CASSYSPQGSYEQYF. Written as DNA, the CDR3 is TGTGCCAGCAGTTACAGCCCCCAAGGCTCCTACGAGCAGTACTTC.

This clonotype was seen repeatedly, ten times or more. The chain uses TRBV7-2 and TRBJ2-7, with TRBD1 identical over 8 bases. Trimming cost V 1 base and J 3 bases; bases outside gene matches: 2. CDR1 is SGHTA, CDR2 FQGNSA, per germline. CDR3 length: 14 residues. The CDR3 sequence: CASSLVGQGYEQYF. The CDR3 region has the DNA TGTGCCAGCAGCTTAGTAGGACAGGGCTACGAGCAGTACTTC.

This clonotype was seen more than once but under ten times. The chain joins TRBV28 to TRBJ1-3; D unresolved. The ends were cut back, 8 bases at V and 4 bases at J, with 9 bases in the middle. CDR3 length: 12 residues. Germline V gene data show CDR1 as MDHEN and CDR2 as SYDVKM. For the CDR3, the DNA is TGTGCCAGCTTAGGGCCCGGAAACACCATATATTTT. This encodes CASLGPGNTIYF.

V gene TRBV6-2 or TRBV6-3 combines with J gene TRBJ2-5; D tentatively fits TRBD1 or TRBD2 (5 bases each). The V gene lost 6 bases and the J gene lost 3 bases, with 20 bases spanning the gap. Germline loops: CDR1 MNHEY, CDR2 SVGEGT. CDR3 length equals 16 residues. The CDR3 sequence is CASSTPPGRKKETQYF. The CDR3 region has the DNA TGTGCCAGCAGCACACCTCCGGGACGGAAAAAAGAGACCCAGTACTTC.

The gene calls are TRBV20-1 and TRBJ2-2, with TRBD1 matching 9 bases. The CDR3 sequence is 16 residues long. J gave up 4 bases and V 6 bases, and 12 bases lay outside the gene matches. In germline, CDR1 is DFQATT, CDR2 SNEGSKA (reference sequence). CDR3 coding DNA: TGCAGTGCGCTCAAAAGGGACAGGGTGGCCACCGGGGAGCTGTTTTTT. This sequence encodes CSALKRDRVATGELFF.

This clonotype came up many times. The chain is built from TRBV12-3 or TRBV12-4 and TRBJ1-6, with D possibly TRBD1 on 6 matching bases. V lost 4 bases and J 5 bases, leaving 9 bases between the germline ends. CDR3 length equals 14 residues. The CDR3 region is CASSSQGNNSPLHF. CDR3 nucleotide sequence: TGTGCCAGCAGTTCGCAGGGGAATAATTCACCCCTCCACTTT.

This clonotype was picked up a small number of times. The chain has TRBV10-3 and TRBJ2-1; 7 bases align to TRBD1. V dropped 5 bases and J dropped 6; count of bases not matched to a gene: 7. Germline V gene sequence: CDR1 ENHRY, CDR2 SYGVKD. The CDR3 is made up of 14 amino acids. The CDR3 nucleotides read TGTGCCATCAGTTCCGGGACAGAGGGCAATGAGCAGTTCTTC. Translating it yields CAISSGTEGNEQFF.

This clonotype was observed a handful of times. This chain connects TRBV3-1 to TRBJ2-7; D possibly uses TRBD1 or TRBD2 (5 bases each). V lost 5 bases and J 7 bases, leaving 12 bases between the germline ends. The CDR3 consists of 12 residues. Germline assignment: CDR1 LGHDT and CDR2 YNNKEL (reference sequence). The CDR3 spells CASSYPGREQYF. DNA for the CDR3: TGTGCCAGCAGCTACCCGGGACGGGAGCAGTACTTC.